Listed below are T cell receptor beta chains from one sample, sequenced in a study of blood T cell repertoires in COVID-19. Sequenced by immunoSEQ multiplex PCR; TCRdb stores in-frame clones only, minus some. The sample includes hundreds of thousands of clones, around nine tenths of them seen just once. Source material: peripheral blood. The source of these receptors is a woman between 18 and 29 years old who had recovered from COVID-19. The conserved cysteine and the conserved F or W are not part of the CDR3 here.

TRBV30	TRBJ1-1	AWTYTANTEAF
TRBV5-4	TRBJ1-2	ASSRDREIRYT
TRBV6-4	TRBJ2-1	ASSDSIVASSNEQF
TRBV3-1/TRBV3-2	TRBJ2-1	ASSPRLAGVEYEQF
TRBV7-9	TRBJ2-2	ASSLRQMNTGELF
TRBV27	TRBJ2-7	ASSGGSYEQY
TRBV30	TRBJ2-5	AWSVFLQQETQY
TRBV4-3	TRBJ2-3	ASSQETGVGAADTQY
TRBV7-9	TRBJ2-1	ASSTSGTFSYNEQF
TRBV11-3	TRBJ1-1	ASSLGGGLEAF